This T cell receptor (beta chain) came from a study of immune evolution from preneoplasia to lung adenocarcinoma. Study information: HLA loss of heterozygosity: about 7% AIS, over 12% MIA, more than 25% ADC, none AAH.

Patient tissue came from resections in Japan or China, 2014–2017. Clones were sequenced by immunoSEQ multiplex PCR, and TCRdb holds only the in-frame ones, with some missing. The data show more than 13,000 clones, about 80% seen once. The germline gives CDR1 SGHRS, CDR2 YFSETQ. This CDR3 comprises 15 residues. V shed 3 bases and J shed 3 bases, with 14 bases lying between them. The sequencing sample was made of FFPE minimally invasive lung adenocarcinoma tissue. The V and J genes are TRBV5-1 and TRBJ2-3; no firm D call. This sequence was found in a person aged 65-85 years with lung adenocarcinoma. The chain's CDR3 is CASSSGVGLTDTQYF. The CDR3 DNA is TGCGCCAGCAGCTCGGGCGTTGGGTTGACAGATACGCAGTATTTT.